Reported below is one T cell receptor (beta chain). No cognate antigen has been identified for it. Within one base of it there is no much larger clone, and no base qualities were kept. Genomic DNA was isolated from the sorted cells so that the TCRbeta CDR3 region could be sequenced. TCRbeta CDR3 regions were sequenced using the immunoSEQ Assay. Not all clones reach the TCRdb copy of this immuneACCESS table, which keeps in-frame sequences only. Checked studies attribute under half of the gap to unresolved V genes and leave the rest unexplained. The sample table records approximately 57,000 clones; 75% to 85% of these occur just once. The top ten hold over 0.7% of the sample. Compared with germline, V lacks 4 bases and J lacks 2 bases; bases without a gene match: 4. For CDR1 and CDR2, the germline V gene lists MDHEN and SYDVKM. The CDR3, cysteine through phenylalanine, is 15 amino acids long. Only CDR3 DNA is held: 45 bases, read in frame from base 1.

This entry belongs to a study of OX40 agonist ivuxolimab in advanced cancers. About the study as a whole: Ivuxolimab was an agonistic, fully human IgG2 monoclonal antibody directed against OX40 (CD134), a costimulatory receptor. Intravenous ivuxolimab was administered to patients every 2 weeks at six dose levels: 0.01, 0.1, 0.3, 1.5, 3 and 10 mg/kg. Among the approximately 50 dose-escalation patients, approximately 20 had hepatocellular carcinoma, roughly 15 melanoma, 9 renal cell carcinoma and 9 head and neck cancer. In the dose-escalation cohort, roughly 80% of patients were male, and the mean age was approximately 55 years, with a range of 23 to 79. Patients were allowed to have had prior anti-PD-1, anti-PD-L1 or anti-CTLA-4 therapy, and approximately 40% of the dose-escalation patients had been treated with checkpoint inhibitors. Partial responses occurred in three dose-escalation patients: two with cutaneous melanoma and one with hepatocellular carcinoma. Peripheral TCRbeta sequencing aimed to test whether ivuxolimab altered TCR sequence diversity and caused clonal T-cell expansion. The monotherapy dose-escalation portion (N ≈ 56 patients) of the phase I ivuxolimab trial is reported in the paper. Study-wide conclusions, independent of this receptor: Which antigens the clonally expanded peripheral T cells were specific for was not determined. In the 0.1-3.0 mg/kg groups, partial responders had among the lowest normalized peripheral clonal expansion, particularly in CD8+ T cells. At doses of 0.1 to 3.0 mg/kg, clonal expansion of both CD4+ and CD8+ T cells in blood was seen between baseline and week 6. On average, CD8+ T cells showed more expanded clones than CD4+ T cells after ivuxolimab. Low levels of normalized T-cell clonal expansion were also shown by some nonresponding patients.

Patients with autoimmune disease history or receiving systemic immunosuppression were excluded from the trial. Peripheral blood for TCR sequencing was collected from all dose cohorts at baseline, on cycle 4 day 1, and on cycle 7 day 1. Samples came from an open-label, multicenter, first-in-human phase I dose-escalation trial of ivuxolimab. Adults with locally advanced or metastatic head and neck squamous cell, hepatocellular, melanoma or renal cell carcinoma were enrolled in the trial. CD4+ and CD8+ T cells were sorted separately from peripheral blood before TCR sequencing. Here the chain combines TRBV28 and TRBJ1-5; 8 middle bases align to TRBD1. This receptor was identified in an adult with an advanced solid tumor such as melanoma, head and neck, liver or kidney cancer. Sequenced here: CD4+ or CD8+ T cells sorted from blood, sampled in a trial of the OX40 agonist ivuxolimab. CDR3 region: CASSSLTGGNQPQHF. The sequence in DNA is TGTGCCAGCAGTTCACTGACAGGGGGCAATCAGCCCCAGCATTTT.